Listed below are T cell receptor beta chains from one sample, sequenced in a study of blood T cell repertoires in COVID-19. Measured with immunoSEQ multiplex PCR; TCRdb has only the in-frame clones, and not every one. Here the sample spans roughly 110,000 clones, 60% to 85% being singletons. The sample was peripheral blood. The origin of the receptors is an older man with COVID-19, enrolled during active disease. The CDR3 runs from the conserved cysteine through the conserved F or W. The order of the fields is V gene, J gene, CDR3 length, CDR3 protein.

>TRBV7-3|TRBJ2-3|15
CASSSTSGSPDTQYF
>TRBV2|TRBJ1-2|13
CASSRGGFYGYTF
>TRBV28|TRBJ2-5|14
CASSYPGQTRAQYF
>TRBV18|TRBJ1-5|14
CASGVGDSNQPQHF
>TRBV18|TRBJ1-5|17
CASSHDTRRPSNQPQHF
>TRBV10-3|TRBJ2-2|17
CAISEARLAGVDGELFF
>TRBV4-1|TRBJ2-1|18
CASSQDRTSGRWDNEQFF
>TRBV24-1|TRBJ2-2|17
CATSASGLARNTGELFF
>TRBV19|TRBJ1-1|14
CASAGTGTLYEAFF
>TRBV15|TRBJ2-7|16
CATSRTQGQGLDEQYF
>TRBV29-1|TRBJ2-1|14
CSVDLAGGNNEQFF
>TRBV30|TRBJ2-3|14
CAWSVLGYTDTQYF
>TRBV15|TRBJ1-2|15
CATSRDTQTYYGYTF
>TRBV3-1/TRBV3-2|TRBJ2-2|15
CASSQGGTVPGELFF
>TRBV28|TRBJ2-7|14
CASSSGQAPYEQYF
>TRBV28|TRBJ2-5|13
CASSSAARETQYF
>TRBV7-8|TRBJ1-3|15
CASSLAGRGGNTIYF
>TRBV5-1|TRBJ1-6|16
CASSRGTEKNNSPLHF
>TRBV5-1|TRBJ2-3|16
CASSLGSSGYTDTQYF
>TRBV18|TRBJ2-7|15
CASSPGTGSPYEQYF
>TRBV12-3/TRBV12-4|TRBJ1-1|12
CASSLIGVEAFF
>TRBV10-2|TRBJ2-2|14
CASSGLPNTGELFF
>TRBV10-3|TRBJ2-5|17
CAISESTTPELQETQYF
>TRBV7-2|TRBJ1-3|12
CASSSQGNTIYF
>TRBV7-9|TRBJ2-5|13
CASSWDNQETQYF
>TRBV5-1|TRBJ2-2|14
CASSWTGNTGELFF
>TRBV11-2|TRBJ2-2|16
CASRLSGRSHTGELFF
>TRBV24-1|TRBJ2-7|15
CATSDPGTGAYEQYF
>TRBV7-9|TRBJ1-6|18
CASSREGRASSYNSPLHF
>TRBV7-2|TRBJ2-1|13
CASSQGLRDEQFF
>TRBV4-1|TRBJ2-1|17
CASSQDGLAVFYNEQFF
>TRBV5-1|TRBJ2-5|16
CASSFPPQGSQETQYF
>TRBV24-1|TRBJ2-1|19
CATSGPGQGSASSYNEQFF
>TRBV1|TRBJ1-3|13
CTSRLSSGNTIYF
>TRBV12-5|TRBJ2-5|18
CASGLGLAGGPAVETQYF
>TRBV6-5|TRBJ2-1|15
CASSKGLAGAREQFF
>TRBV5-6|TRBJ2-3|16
CASSVPGTGGADTQYF
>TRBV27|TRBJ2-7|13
CASSLLPAYEQYF
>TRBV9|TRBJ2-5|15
CARSGGQGAGETQYF
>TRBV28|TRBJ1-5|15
CASSFKQGRGQPQHF
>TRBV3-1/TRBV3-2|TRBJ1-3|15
CASSRQGPQGNTIYF
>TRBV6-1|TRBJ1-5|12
CASSDSNQPQHF
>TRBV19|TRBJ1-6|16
CASSTTRTGGNSPLHF
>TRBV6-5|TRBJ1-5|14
CASGALDSNQPQHF
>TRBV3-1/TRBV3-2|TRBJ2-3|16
CASSQDRSRGTDTQYF
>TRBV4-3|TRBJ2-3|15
CASSQERDGTDTQYF
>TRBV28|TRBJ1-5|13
CATFRDRAQPQHF
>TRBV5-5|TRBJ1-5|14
CASSFGSSNQPQHF
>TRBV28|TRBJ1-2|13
CASSLGTDYGYTF
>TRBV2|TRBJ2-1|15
CANLATSGSYNEQFF